These 32 T cell receptor beta chains originate from one sample sequenced in a study of blood T cells in healthy people across ages. Primed by a sample-barcoded 5' primer and a J-beta primer mix, a second PCR proceeded for about 6 to 11 cycles. TCRdb fed the 5' RACE reads into MiXCR, producing one record per CDR3 protein. The sample carries roughly 900,000 distinct CDR3 sequences, around 28% recorded once. Sequenced sample: blood. These receptors all stem from a woman older than 75 in good health.

V is TRBV20-1 and J is TRBJ1-2; 7 bases are shared with TRBD1. The CDR3 is made up of 15 amino acids. Germline V gene lookup returns CDR1 DFQATT and CDR2 SNEGSKA (reference sequence). With 5 bases clipped from V and 2 bases from J, the junction kept 11 bases outside the gene matches. The CDR3 DNA reads as TGCAGTGCTGATGGGACAGCCGGGGCAAACTATGGCTACACCTTC. Translating it yields CSADGTAGANYGYTF.

This clonotype was picked up many times. This chain uses TRBV20-1 with TRBJ2-5; 7 nucleotides match TRBD1. The trim removed 4 bases at V and 5 bases at J, leaving 13 bases unmatched. The CDR3 is 15 residues long. Germline V gives CDR1 DFQATT, CDR2 SNEGSKA (reference sequence). The CDR3 DNA reads TGCAGTGCTAATGCTCCGTCGACAGGGCGGGAGACCCAGTACTTC. Protein product: CSANAPSTGRETQYF.

This clonotype came up a few times. The chain recombines TRBV12-3 or TRBV12-4 with TRBJ1-1, with D tentatively TRBD1 (5 bases). The CDR3 runs to 13 residues. Deletions cut 4 bases from V and 7 bases from J, with 13 bases between. In nucleotides, the CDR3 is TGTGCCAGCAGTTCCCGTCGCACAGGTGAAGCTTTCTTT. Residues: CASSSRRTGEAFF.

This clonotype was seen at least ten times. The chain couples TRBV7-9 to TRBJ2-5; D possibly matches TRBD1 or TRBD2 (5 bases each). V lost 5 bases and J lost 5, with 18 bases in between. This CDR3 has 15 amino acids. Per germline, CDR1 SEHNR and CDR2 FQNEAQ (reference sequence). CDR3 sequence (DNA): TGTGCCAGCAGCACCCGGGGCCAACCAGGGGAGACCCAGTACTTC. Protein product: CASSTRGQPGETQYF. The full variable domain, its missing parts supplied by reference TRBV7-9 and TRBJ2-5, is DTGVSQNPRHKITKRGQNVTFRCDPISEHNRLYWYRQTLGQGPEFLTYFQNEAQLEKSRLLSDRFSAERPKGSFSTLEIQRTEQGDSAMYLCASSTRGQPGETQYFGPGTRLLVL.

This clonotype was seen a few times. The chain couples TRBV6-2 or TRBV6-3 to TRBJ1-5; D perhaps matches TRBD1 (5 bases). Trimming took 6 bases from V and 4 from J, leaving 16 bases between them. This CDR3 spans 15 amino acids. CDR1 is MNHEY and CDR2 is SVGEGT in the germline V gene. The CDR3 sequence is CASSLRALLNQPQHF. The CDR3 nucleotides read TGTGCCAGCAGCCTCAGGGCCCTTTTAAATCAGCCCCAGCATTTT.

V gene TRBV12-3 or TRBV12-4 combines with J gene TRBJ2-1, with D tentatively TRBD1 (5 bases). V was clipped by 1 base and J by 2 bases, with 24 bases between them. The CDR3 has 20 amino acids. The CDR3 DNA reads TGTGCCAGCAGTTTAGGTCGGCAGGGTCTCTTTCTGGGCACCTACAATGAGCAGTTCTTC. As protein: CASSLGRQGLFLGTYNEQFF.

V gene TRBV7-3 combines with J gene TRBJ2-3; D tentatively fits TRBD1 or TRBD2 (5 bases each). The CDR3 is made up of 16 amino acids. Germline CDR1 is SGHTA and CDR2 is FQGTGA. Trimming removed 5 bases at V and 1 base at J, with 16 bases between. The CDR3 DNA follows: TGTGCCAGCAGCCCCCTAAGGGGAGTAGGCACAGATACGCAGTATTTT. The encoded protein is CASSPLRGVGTDTQYF.

V usage is TRBV6-6 and J usage is TRBJ1-1; weak D call: TRBD1 (5 bases). The CDR3 sequence is 14 residues long. V was shortened by 7 bases and J by 5 bases, with 17 bases between the two germline ends. Germline values: CDR1 MNHNY, CDR2 SVGAGI (reference sequence). CDR3 nucleotides: TGTGCCAGCATTTCCTTCGGCAGGGCTACTGAAGCTTTCTTT. Protein product: CASISFGRATEAFF.

J is TRBJ1-3 and V is TRBV7-9; tentatively, D is TRBD1 (5 bases). V was trimmed by 4 bases and J by 0 bases, leaving 13 bases between them. The CDR3 consists of 16 residues. Germline lookup yields CDR1 SEHNR and CDR2 FQNEAQ (reference sequence). This chain's CDR3 is CASSSPRQTSGNTIYF. Written as DNA, the CDR3 is TGTGCCAGCAGCTCCCCTCGACAGACCTCTGGAAACACCATATATTTT. Combining the CDR3 with reference TRBV7-9 and TRBJ1-3 gives the whole variable domain DTGVSQNPRHKITKRGQNVTFRCDPISEHNRLYWYRQTLGQGPEFLTYFQNEAQLEKSRLLSDRFSAERPKGSFSTLEIQRTEQGDSAMYLCASSSPRQTSGNTIYFGEGSWLTVV.

This clonotype was seen only a few times. A much more abundant neighbour one base away suggests this may be a read error. The chain couples TRBV5-1 to TRBJ2-1; the match to TRBD2 covers 8 bases. Germline CDR1 is SGHRS and CDR2 is YFSETQ. V shed 3 bases, J shed 8 bases, and the junction held 7 bases outside the gene matches. This CDR3 spans 14 amino acids. Written as DNA, the CDR3 is TGCGCCAGCAGCTGGGTTGCGGGGGGCTATGAGCAGTTCTTC. Encoded protein: CASSWVAGGYEQFF.

The chain carries TRBV20-1 and TRBJ2-1; D possibly corresponds to TRBD2 (7 bases). CDR3 length: 14 residues. Germline V gives CDR1 DFQATT, CDR2 SNEGSKA (reference sequence). Trimming removed 7 bases at V and 8 bases at J, with 21 bases between. In nucleotides, the CDR3 is TGCAGTGTCCCCTGGGGGGGCTTGGGGGATGAGCAGTTCTTC. This encodes CSVPWGGLGDEQFF.

The table lists this clonotype with many counts. The chain employs TRBV6-2 or TRBV6-3 and TRBJ2-7, with D uncertain. The CDR3 runs 12 residues. Germline V gene data show CDR1 as MNHEY and CDR2 as SVGEGT. V was cut by 5 bases and J by 3 bases, with 8 bases left in between. The chain's CDR3 is CASSPYNYEQYF. The CDR3 region has the DNA TGTGCCAGCAGTCCATACAACTACGAGCAGTACTTC.

This clonotype came up a few times. The chain carries TRBV18 and TRBJ2-1, with 9 bases that match TRBD2. In germline, CDR1 is KGHSH, CDR2 LQKENI. The V and J ends lost 2 bases and 3 bases, in that order; junction bases with no gene match: 20. The length of the CDR3 is 21 residues. The CDR3 here is CASSPFSGGGVTQRVYNEQFF. In DNA form, the CDR3 reads TGTGCCAGCTCACCATTTTCAGGCGGGGGGGTAACACAGCGGGTCTACAATGAGCAGTTCTTC.

This chain uses TRBV4-3 with TRBJ1-2; 12 bases align to TRBD1. V lost 0 bases, J lost 6 bases, and 8 bases stayed unmatched. Germline values: CDR1 LGHNA, CDR2 YSLEER. CDR3 length: 17 amino acids. This CDR3 is CASSQERGGDRGHGYTF. The CDR3 DNA reads TGCGCCAGCAGCCAAGAGAGGGGCGGGGACAGGGGGCATGGCTACACCTTC.

In the case of this clonotype: A read error may be the cause here, since a much bigger clone is one base away. As DNA, the CDR3 is TGTGCTGGCGGGGGGGGCAATGAGCAGTTCTTC. Amino acids: CAGGGGNEQFF. The chain is built from TRBV12-5 and TRBJ2-1; 9 bases line up with TRBD2. CDR1 and CDR2 from the germline V gene are LGHNT and FRNRAP. V was clipped by 11 bases and J by 6 bases; unmatched bases: 2. The CDR3 covers 11 residues. Filled out from reference TRBV12-5 and TRBJ2-1, the complete variable domain reads DARVTQTPRHKVTEMGQEVTMRCQPILGHNTVFWYRQTMMQGLELLAYFRNRAPLDDSGMPKDRFSAEMPDATLATLKIQPSEPRDSAVYFCAGGGGNEQFFGPGTRLTVL.

In this sample, this clonotype turned up many times. The chain carries TRBV3-1 and TRBJ2-1; a possible D gene is TRBD2 (7 bases). Trimming shortened V by 8 bases and J by 5 bases, and 25 bases separated the two germline ends. Per the germline V gene, CDR1 is LGHDT and CDR2 is YNNKEL (reference sequence). The CDR3 totals 17 residues. CDR3 protein: CASAPGRGGLSNNEQFF. The CDR3 DNA reads TGTGCCAGCGCGCCAGGGAGGGGGGGCCTTTCTAACAATGAGCAGTTCTTC.

J is TRBJ2-1 and V is TRBV7-2; possibly TRBD2 for D (6 bases). The J call is uncertain, as TRBJ2-7 better fits the DNA end. The CDR3 totals 16 residues. CDR1 is SGHTA and CDR2 is FQGNSA in the germline V gene. CDR3 sequence (DNA): TGTGCCAGCAGTTTGAGGCCGATGGGACTCTATTACGAGCAGTACTTC. Protein: CASSLRPMGLYYEQYF.

This clonotype has a handful of counts. At one end the junction does not follow the germline gene, possibly because of a read error. The chain combines TRBV5-1 with TRBJ1-4, with 10 bases identical to TRBD1. Per germline, CDR1 SGHRS and CDR2 YFSETQ. The CDR3 spans 14 residues. CDR3 amino acids: CASSTGQGNEKRFF. The CDR3 region has the DNA TGCGCCAGCTCTACGGGACAGGGGAATGAAAAACGGTTTTTT. The full variable domain, in which reference TRBV5-1 and TRBJ1-4 provide the parts outside the CDR3, is KAGVTQTPRYLIKTRGQQVTLSCSPISGHRSVSWYQQTPGQGLQFLFEYFSETQRNKGNFPGRFSGRQFSNSRSEMNVSTLELGDSALYLCASSTGQGNEKRFFGSGTQLSVL.

With respect to this clonotype: A much bigger clone sits one base away, suggesting this may be a read error. The chain couples TRBV7-2 to TRBJ2-7; 9 bases match TRBD1. V gave up 4 bases and J gave up 7 bases; unmatched junction bases: 14. Germline-derived CDR1 and CDR2 are SGHTA and FQGNSA. The CDR3 has 16 residues. CDR3 region: CASSSGQGQKYNEQYF. CDR3 DNA sequence: TGTGCCAGCAGCTCCGGACAGGGGCAAAAATACAATGAGCAGTACTTC.

Note on this clonotype: This sequence may be a read error, since a much larger clone differs from it by one base. The CDR3 does not close with the conserved phenylalanine or tryptophan, likely indicating a read error. The chain recombines TRBV4-3 with TRBJ1-5, with TRBD1 identical over 7 bases. Germline V gene lookup returns CDR1 LGHNA and CDR2 YSLEER. There are 16 residues in the CDR3. The trim removed 0 bases at V and 3 bases at J, leaving 5 bases unmatched. CDR3 amino acids: CASSQEAGGINQPQHL. The CDR3 bases are TGCGCCAGCAGCCAAGAGGCAGGGGGGATCAATCAGCCCCAGCATTTG.

This rearrangement joins TRBV3-1 to TRBJ2-3; D is ambiguous. V was trimmed by 0 bases and J by 8 bases, leaving 15 bases between them. Germline-derived CDR1 and CDR2 are LGHDT and YNNKEL (reference sequence). The CDR3 contains 15 residues. CDR3 sequence: CASSQDSRRIGTQYF. The CDR3 bases are TGTGCCAGCAGCCAAGATTCTCGACGGATTGGTACGCAGTATTTT.

This CDR3 reads CASSQPGTGKTEAFF. CDR3 coding DNA: TGTGCCAGCAGCCAACCCGGGACAGGGAAAACTGAAGCTTTCTTT. The chain joins TRBV3-1 to TRBJ1-1; TRBD1 matches at 9 bases. This CDR3 comprises 15 residues. CDR1 and CDR2 from the germline V gene are LGHDT and YNNKEL (reference sequence). The V gene end was trimmed by 2 bases and the J gene end by 5 bases; junction bases not matched to a gene: 6.

The chain has TRBV7-2 and TRBJ2-2, with TRBD2 matching 9 bases. Germline CDR1 is SGHTA and CDR2 is FQGNSA. The CDR3 length is 15 residues. The V gene end was trimmed by 5 bases and the J gene end by 6 bases; junction bases not matched to a gene: 7. CDR3 sequence: CASSNSGRVSGELFF. DNA for the CDR3: TGTGCCAGCAGCAATAGCGGGAGAGTTTCCGGGGAGCTGTTTTTT. The variable domain in full, with the rest retrieved from reference TRBV7-2 and TRBJ2-2, is GAGVSQSPSNKVTEKGKDVELRCDPISGHTALYWYRQSLGQGLEFLIYFQGNSAPDKSGLPSDRFSAERTGGSVSTLTIQRTQQEDSAVYLCASSNSGRVSGELFFGEGSRLTVL.

To note about this clonotype: A much larger clone sits a single nucleotide away, making a read error possible. This chain connects TRBV4-1 to TRBJ1-1; weak D call: TRBD1 (6 bases). The CDR3 is 15 residues long. Trimming left V 6 bases short and J 3 bases short, with 17 bases between. Germline loops: CDR1 MGHRA, CDR2 YSYEKL. The CDR3 DNA follows: TGCGCCAGCAGAATCTACCGGGACACTGACACTGAAGCTTTCTTT. Its translation is CASRIYRDTDTEAFF.

This clonotype occurred a few times. The CDR3 DNA is TGTGCCACCAGTCCCGGGACTAGCGGGGTGGATGAGCAGTTCTTC. This sequence encodes CATSPGTSGVDEQFF. The chain carries TRBV24-1 and TRBJ2-1, with 13 positions matching TRBD2. V lost 6 bases and J lost 8; bases outside the gene matches: 6. Germline V gene sequence: CDR1 KGHDR, CDR2 SFDVKD. This CDR3 comprises 15 residues.

This clonotype came up a few times. A much larger clonotype is one base distant, so this may be a read error. This chain links TRBV10-3 with TRBJ2-7; D gene uncertain. This CDR3 spans 14 amino acids. In germline, CDR1 is ENHRY, CDR2 SYGVKD. The CDR3 DNA follows: TGTGCCATCGGTGAGCCCCAAGACCGATACGAGCAGTACTTC. Translation: CAIGEPQDRYEQYF.

In this sample, this clonotype turned up many times. The V and J genes are TRBV29-1 and TRBJ2-1, with D maybe TRBD1 (5 bases). The CDR3 runs to 12 residues. The ends were cut back, 3 bases at V and 8 bases at J, with 11 bases in the middle. Germline loops: CDR1 SQVTM, CDR2 ANQGSEA. CDR3 sequence reads: CSVEGRADEQFF. CDR3 bases: TGCAGCGTTGAGGGCAGGGCGGATGAGCAGTTCTTC.

This clonotype has at least ten counts. This chain links TRBV7-2 with TRBJ2-5, with D unclear. There are 14 residues in the CDR3. Germline V gene lookup returns CDR1 SGHTA and CDR2 FQGNSA. V gave up 5 bases and J gave up 5 bases, with 15 bases separating them. This CDR3 is CASSQNSPPETQYF. The DNA of the CDR3 is TGTGCCAGCAGCCAGAACAGTCCACCGGAGACCCAGTACTTC.

This clonotype was counted many times. Because the CDR3's place on the DNA is in doubt, the DNA is left out and the CDR3 is given as listed by TCRdb. This chain links TRBV7-5 with TRBJ2-3; the D call in the table, TRBD1, was not verified against the DNA. TRBV7-5 constitutes a pseudogene. Termini included, the CDR3 measures 21 amino acids. CDR3 in amino acids: CISVSEANRDRGTTSTDTQYF.

This clonotype was counted many times. J is TRBJ1-2 and V is TRBV5-1; 9 nucleotides agree with TRBD1. The V segment lost 4 bases and the J segment 4 bases; nucleotides outside the gene matches: 8. The length of the CDR3 is 15 residues. Germline V CDR1 and CDR2: SGHRS, YFSETQ. The DNA for the CDR3 is TGCGCCAGCAGCACCTGGACAGGGGAGAGCTATGGCTACACCTTC. Its protein is CASSTWTGESYGYTF.

A word on this clonotype: An end of the junction does not agree with germline; a read error may underlie this. The chain couples TRBV12-3 or TRBV12-4 to TRBJ2-3; 9 bases fit TRBD2. The CDR3 has 15 residues. The CDR3 bases are TGTGCCAACAGTCGGACTAGCGTGGGGACAGATACGCAGTATTTT. It encodes CANSRTSVGTDTQYF.

About this clonotype itself: A much larger clonotype is one base distant, so this may be a read error. The genes are TRBV20-1 and TRBJ1-2, with a possible D match to TRBD1 (5 bases). With 3 bases removed from V and 7 bases from J, the gap between germline ends came to 12 bases. This CDR3 has 12 residues. Germline values: CDR1 DFQATT, CDR2 SNEGSKA (reference sequence). The CDR3 spells CSASSRAAGYTF. CDR3 coding DNA: TGCAGTGCTAGCAGCAGGGCTGCTGGCTACACCTTC.